The 27 T cell receptor beta chains presented below share a single source sample, sequenced in a study of cytomegalovirus exposure and HLA in healthy donors. TCRdb's table, derived via immunoSEQ multiplex PCR, lists solely in-frame clones and lacks some. The table lists over 120,000 clones, 90% of them singletons. The sample comprised PBMCs. The receptor source for this set is a woman aged 25 to 39 in good health and CMV-seropositive.

The V gene is TRBV5-1, the J gene TRBJ1-3; D is perhaps TRBD1 (5 bases). The CDR3 is 14 residues long. V shed 3 bases and J shed 2 bases, with 9 bases lying between them. Germline V CDR1 and CDR2: SGHRS, YFSETQ. CDR3 DNA: TGCGCCAGCAGCTGGACATTCCCTGGAAACACCATATATTTT. Protein product: CASSWTFPGNTIYF.

This chain uses TRBV18 with TRBJ2-7, with 8 positions matching TRBD1. Germline CDR1 is KGHSH and CDR2 is LQKENI. The trim removed 1 base at V and 0 bases at J, leaving 2 bases unmatched. The length of the CDR3 is 15 residues. The DNA of the CDR3 is TGTGCCAGCTCACCACTACAGGGGGGCTCCTACGAGCAGTACTTC. Translation: CASSPLQGGSYEQYF. Using reference TRBV18 and TRBJ2-7 for the parts outside the CDR3, the full variable domain is NAGVMQNPRHLVRRRGQEARLRCSPMKGHSHVYWYRQLPEEGLKFMVYLQKENIIDESGMPKERFSAEFPKEGPSILRIQQVVRGDSAAYFCASSPLQGGSYEQYFGPGTRLTVT.

The genes are TRBV11-3 and TRBJ2-7; D is unresolved. The CDR3 extends over 13 amino acids. Germline V gene data show CDR1 as SGHNT and CDR2 as YENEEA. V dropped 5 bases and J dropped 5 bases, with 13 bases sitting between them. The CDR3: CASSPAGSHEQYF. The DNA for the CDR3 is TGTGCCAGCAGCCCAGCCGGGTCCCACGAGCAGTACTTC.

This chain connects TRBV28 to TRBJ1-2; D is possibly TRBD1 (5 bases). The V gene's germline CDR1 is MDHEN and CDR2 SYDVKM. Trimming removed 3 bases at V and 11 bases at J, with 19 bases between. The CDR3 has 14 amino acids. The CDR3 DNA is TGTGCCAGCAGTTTGGAGGGGCCCCTTCGGGAATACACCTTC. Protein sequence: CASSLEGPLREYTF.

The chain employs TRBV6-5 and TRBJ1-1, with TRBD1 matching over 7 bases. The CDR3 extends over 15 amino acids. V lost 7 bases to trimming and J lost 1 base; unmatched junction nucleotides: 9. Per the germline V gene, CDR1 is MNHEY and CDR2 is SVGAGI. The CDR3 here is CASISLTGPNTEAFF. CDR3 coding DNA: TGTGCCAGCATTTCCCTGACAGGGCCGAACACTGAAGCTTTCTTT.

The chain combines TRBV2 with TRBJ2-5; 7 bases line up with TRBD1. V was pared by 7 bases and J by 5 bases, with 4 bases of the junction left unmatched. This CDR3 spans 12 amino acids. Germline-derived CDR1 and CDR2 are SNHLY and FYNNEI. The CDR3 DNA reads TGTGCCAGCACCAGGGGGTGGGAGACCCAGTACTTC. It encodes CASTRGWETQYF.

The chain combines TRBV7-2 with TRBJ1-1; 8 nucleotides line up with TRBD1. The germline gives CDR1 SGHTA, CDR2 FQGNSA. V lost 7 bases to trimming and J lost 3 bases; unmatched junction nucleotides: 4. The length of the CDR3 is 13 residues. The CDR3 sequence is CASTWDRYTEAFF. The CDR3 DNA follows: TGTGCCAGCACCTGGGACAGGTACACTGAAGCTTTCTTT. The full variable domain, in which reference TRBV7-2 and TRBJ1-1 provide the parts outside the CDR3, is GAGVSQSPSNKVTEKGKDVELRCDPISGHTALYWYRQSLGQGLEFLIYFQGNSAPDKSGLPSDRFSAERTGGSVSTLTIQRTQQEDSAVYLCASTWDRYTEAFFGQGTRLTVV.

V is TRBV5-4 and J is TRBJ2-3, with 8 bases identical to TRBD2. Germline V CDR1 and CDR2: SGHNT, YYREEE (reference sequence). The length of the CDR3 is 15 residues. V was pared by 6 bases and J by 0 bases, with 6 bases of the junction left unmatched. The CDR3 loop reads CASTSLADSTDTQYF. The CDR3 coding sequence is TGTGCCAGCACCTCACTAGCGGATAGCACAGATACGCAGTATTTT. The variable domain in full, completed from reference TRBV5-4 and TRBJ2-3, reads ETGVTQSPTHLIKTRGQQVTLRCSSQSGHNTVSWYQQALGQGPQFIFQYYREEENGRGNFPPRFSGLQFPNYSSELNVNALELDDSALYLCASTSLADSTDTQYFGPGTRLTVL.

V gene TRBV27 combines with J gene TRBJ2-3; D perhaps matches TRBD2 (7 bases). The CDR3 runs to 14 residues. Germline loops: CDR1 MNHEY, CDR2 SMNVEV (reference sequence). Trimming pared 7 bases from V and 7 bases from J, leaving 18 bases between. CDR3: CASTRGRGLNTQYF. The CDR3 DNA sequence: TGTGCCAGCACGAGGGGGAGGGGGTTGAATACGCAGTATTTT.

This clone is a singleton in its sample. The rearrangement links TRBV7-9 to TRBJ1-4; possibly TRBD1 for D (5 bases). The V end lost 0 bases, the J end lost 5 bases, and 13 bases lay between the germline ends. The germline CDR1 and CDR2 sequences are SEHNR and FQNEAQ (reference sequence). This CDR3 region has 16 residues. In DNA form, the CDR3 reads TGTGCCAGCAGCTTAGCGCAGGGTAATCCCAATGAAAAACTGTTTTTT. It specifies CASSLAQGNPNEKLFF.

The rearrangement joins TRBV27 to TRBJ2-2, with TRBD1 identical over 7 bases. The CDR3 consists of 14 residues. V gave up 6 bases and J gave up 9 bases; unmatched junction bases: 10. Germline V CDR1 and CDR2: MNHEY, SMNVEV (reference sequence). CDR3: CASSYGQESRELFF. CDR3 sequence (DNA): TGTGCCAGCAGCTACGGACAGGAGAGCAGGGAGCTGTTTTTT.

The chain uses TRBV2 and TRBJ1-3; maybe TRBD1 (6 bases). Germline lookup yields CDR1 SNHLY and CDR2 FYNNEI. This CDR3 spans 13 amino acids. The V end lost 7 bases, the J end lost 3 bases, and 10 bases lay between the germline ends. CDR3 bases: TGTGCCAGCAATTTACAGGGTGGAAACACCATATATTTT. Protein sequence: CASNLQGGNTIYF.

V usage is TRBV15 and J usage is TRBJ1-2; D is undetermined. This CDR3 is built from 14 residues. Germline V gene sequence: CDR1 LNHNV, CDR2 YYDKDF (reference sequence). The V and J ends lost 0 bases and 4 bases respectively, with 9 bases between them. CDR3 region: CATSRDRGFYGYTF. The CDR3 nucleotides read TGTGCCACCAGCAGAGATCGCGGTTTCTATGGCTACACCTTC.

The CDR3 loop is CASSSVSGSYNEQFF. As DNA, the CDR3 is TGTGCCAGCAGCTCTGTTAGCGGGTCTTACAATGAGCAGTTCTTC. The chain carries TRBV5-6 and TRBJ2-1, with 7 bases fitting TRBD2. Germline assignment: CDR1 SGHDT and CDR2 YYEEEE. The CDR3 runs 15 residues. V shed 3 bases and J 4 bases; nucleotides not matched to a gene: 7.

The gene calls are TRBV28 and TRBJ2-3; 8 bases are shared with TRBD2. The CDR3 spans 14 residues. CDR1 and CDR2 (germline): MDHEN, SYDVKM. The trim removed 3 bases at V and 4 bases at J, leaving 3 bases unmatched. The CDR3 DNA is TGTGCCAGCAGTTTTGCGGGAGGAGCAGATACGCAGTATTTT. The encoded protein is CASSFAGGADTQYF.

This chain uses TRBV4-1 with TRBJ2-5, with 9 nucleotides matching TRBD2. This CDR3 comprises 15 residues. After removal of 5 bases from V and 4 bases from J, the junction contained 8 bases not matched to a gene. Germline loops: CDR1 MGHRA, CDR2 YSYEKL. In DNA, the CDR3 is TGCGCCAGCAGCGGGTTAGCGGGAGTGAGAGAGACCCAGTACTTC. This sequence encodes CASSGLAGVRETQYF.

This sequence joins TRBV28 and TRBJ2-1; tentatively, D is TRBD1 (6 bases). Germline V gene data show CDR1 as MDHEN and CDR2 as SYDVKM. The CDR3 length is 15 residues. The V and J ends lost 7 bases and 3 bases respectively, with 16 bases between them. The CDR3 is CASNPRGKHYNEQFF. The CDR3 nucleotides are TGTGCCAGCAATCCGAGGGGGAAACACTACAATGAGCAGTTCTTC.

The chain couples TRBV27 to TRBJ2-5, with 9 positions matching TRBD2. With V trimmed by 4 bases and J by 5 bases, 11 bases remained unmatched. Germline V gene lookup returns CDR1 MNHEY and CDR2 SMNVEV (reference sequence). The CDR3 is 16 residues long. Written as DNA, the CDR3 is TGTGCCAGCAGTTCACCCCTGCGGGGGGGCTGGGAGACCCAGTACTTC. Its protein product is CASSSPLRGGWETQYF.

J is TRBJ2-2 and V is TRBV2, with D perhaps matching TRBD2 (5 bases). V lost 4 bases, J lost 6 bases, and 12 bases lay in between. This CDR3 comprises 14 residues. The germline V gene has CDR1 SNHLY and CDR2 FYNNEI. The CDR3 loop is CASSVEPGSGELFF. CDR3 DNA: TGTGCCAGCAGTGTGGAGCCGGGATCCGGGGAGCTGTTTTTT.

The V and J genes are TRBV15 and TRBJ2-7; weak D call: TRBD1 (6 bases). Per the germline V gene, CDR1 is LNHNV and CDR2 is YYDKDF (reference sequence). This CDR3 region has 15 residues. The ends were cut back, 0 bases at V and 2 bases at J, with 11 bases in the middle. The CDR3 nucleotides read TGTGCCACCAGCAGAGATCGTGGGGGCACCTACGAGCAGTACTTC. Protein: CATSRDRGGTYEQYF. Looking up the rest from reference TRBV15 and TRBJ2-7 gives the full variable domain: DAMVIQNPRYQVTQFGKPVTLSCSQTLNHNVMYWYQQKSSQAPKLLFHYYDKDFNNEADTPDNFQSRRPNTSFCFLDIRSPGLGDTAMYLCATSRDRGGTYEQYFGPGTRLTVT.

CDR3 sequence reads: CASLGGSTDSYEQYF. DNA of the CDR3: TGTGCCAGCTTAGGGGGCTCGACAGACTCCTACGAGCAGTACTTC. This sequence joins TRBV7-9 and TRBJ2-7; the match to TRBD1 covers 7 bases. V shed 8 bases, J shed 0 bases, and the junction held 10 bases outside the gene matches. This CDR3 region has 15 residues. Germline CDR1 reads SEHNR; CDR2 reads FQNEAQ (reference sequence).

J is TRBJ2-3 and V is TRBV9; D call uncertain. The germline V and J ends were trimmed by 0 bases and 5 bases, with 10 bases remaining between them. The CDR3 has 14 residues. The germline gives CDR1 SGDLS, CDR2 YYNGEE. As DNA, the CDR3 is TGTGCCAGCAGCGTAGGCCCCAGCGTAGATACGCAGTATTTT. Protein: CASSVGPSVDTQYF.

This chain connects TRBV28 to TRBJ2-7; D ambiguous. This CDR3 has 14 residues. Germline CDR1 is MDHEN and CDR2 is SYDVKM. Trimming pared 1 base from V and 2 bases from J, leaving 9 bases between. CDR3 protein: CASSLFRNPYEQYF. The CDR3, as DNA: TGTGCCAGCAGTTTATTCAGGAACCCCTACGAGCAGTACTTC.

V usage is TRBV2 and J usage is TRBJ2-2; maybe TRBD1 (5 bases). This CDR3 region has 15 residues. Between the trimmed V and J ends, which lost 2 bases and 4 bases, there was a span of 11 bases. Germline V gives CDR1 SNHLY, CDR2 FYNNEI. The CDR3 spells CASSELGRGTGELFF. Here the CDR3 DNA reads TGTGCCAGCAGTGAATTGGGGCGCGGCACCGGGGAGCTGTTTTTT.

The gene calls are TRBV7-3 and TRBJ2-7, with D uncertain. Looked up from germline, CDR1 is SGHTA and CDR2 is FQGTGA. The CDR3 sequence is 13 residues long. V was cut by 2 bases and J by 3 bases, with 8 bases left in between. The CDR3 region has the DNA TGTGCCAGCAGCTTATCCAGCGACTACGAGCAGTACTTC. As protein: CASSLSSDYEQYF.

Only one count was recorded for this clone. CDR3 residues: CRARGGAAEYF. CDR3 bases: TGCAGGGCCCGGGGGGGGGCGGCCGAGTATTTT. This chain uses TRBV20-1 with TRBJ2-3; TRBD2 agrees at 8 bases. This CDR3 region has 11 residues. Germline V gives CDR1 DFQATT, CDR2 SNEGSKA (reference sequence).

The V gene is TRBV15, the J gene TRBJ1-1; D ambiguous. Germline CDR1 is LNHNV and CDR2 is YYDKDF (reference sequence). The CDR3 consists of 14 residues. Deletions cut 0 bases from V and 1 base from J, with 6 bases between. The CDR3 here is CATSRDNPNTEAFF. CDR3 coding DNA: TGTGCCACCAGCAGAGACAATCCGAACACTGAAGCTTTCTTT.